This TCR beta chain is drawn from a study of blood T cell repertoires in COVID-19. Study information: Samples representing acute and convalescent COVID-19 were sourced from the United States, Italy and Spain.

In the original processing: The assay estimated nucleated cells by amplifying reference gene primers. Method: immunoSEQ multiplex PCR; TCRdb's copy keeps in-frame clones and lacks some. The V and J calls and clone size are taken from that table; D and trimming were inferred from the DNA. This table holds more than 200,000 clones, under 90% found once. The CDR3 loop spans 14 amino acids. V shed 9 bases and J 2 bases; nucleotides not matched to a gene: 9. CDR1 LNHDA and CDR2 SQIVND come from the germline V gene (reference sequence). The study recruited people aged about 18 to 95 years across roughly 23 US areas. What the recovered Cohort 3 donors had was two negative PCRs, clearance, or symptom resolution.

This receptor was identified in a man between 35 and 55 years old who had recovered from COVID-19. The chain is built from TRBV19 and TRBJ2-7; the match to TRBD1 covers 8 bases. Sequenced input: PBMCs or T cells enriched from blood (not recorded which). CDR3 in DNA: TGTGCCAGCGCTCAGACAGGGGTCCCCTACGAGCAGTACTTC. Residues: CASAQTGVPYEQYF.